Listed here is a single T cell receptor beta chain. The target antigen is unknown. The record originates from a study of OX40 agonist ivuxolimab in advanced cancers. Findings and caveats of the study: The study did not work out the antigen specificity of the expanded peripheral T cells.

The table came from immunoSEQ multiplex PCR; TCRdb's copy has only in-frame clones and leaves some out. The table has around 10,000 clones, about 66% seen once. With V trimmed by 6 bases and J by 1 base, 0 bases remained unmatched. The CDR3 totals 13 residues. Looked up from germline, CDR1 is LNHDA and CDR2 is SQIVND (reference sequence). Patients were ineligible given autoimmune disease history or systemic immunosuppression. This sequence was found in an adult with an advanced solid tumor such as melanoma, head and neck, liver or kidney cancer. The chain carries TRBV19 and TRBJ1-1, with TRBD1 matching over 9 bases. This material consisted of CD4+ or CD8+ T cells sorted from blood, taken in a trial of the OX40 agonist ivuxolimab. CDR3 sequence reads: CASRDRGNTEAFF. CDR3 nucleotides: TGTGCCAGTAGGGACAGGGGGAACACTGAAGCTTTCTTT.